The 25 T cell receptor beta chains given below trace back to one sample, sequenced in a study of blood T cell repertoires in COVID-19. Method: immunoSEQ multiplex PCR; TCRdb's copy keeps in-frame clones and lacks some. The repertoire consists of 95,000 to 150,000 clones, with around nine tenths occurring once and the leading ten covering more than 2%. Sequenced input: peripheral blood. All receptors derive from a woman aged 50 to 60 with acute or convalescent COVID-19.

The V and J genes are TRBV9 and TRBJ2-3, with D perhaps matching TRBD1 (5 bases). There are 15 residues in the CDR3. V was cut by 0 bases and J by 1 base, with 9 bases left in between. Germline V gene lookup returns CDR1 SGDLS and CDR2 YYNGEE. Written as DNA, the CDR3 is TGTGCCAGCAGCGTAGACCCGACAGGCACAGATACGCAGTATTTT. Its translation is CASSVDPTGTDTQYF. Variable domain in full (rest from reference TRBV9 and TRBJ2-3): DSGVTQTPKHLITATGQRVTLRCSPRSGDLSVYWYQQSLDQGLQFLIQYYNGEERAKGNILERFSAQQFPDLHSELNLSSLELGDSALYFCASSVDPTGTDTQYFGPGTRLTVL.

J is TRBJ2-5 and V is TRBV7-2, with 12 bases fitting TRBD2. The CDR3 contains 17 residues. The ends lost 5 bases at V and 2 bases at J; junction bases unmatched: 9. CDR1 SGHTA and CDR2 FQGNSA come from the germline V gene. In nucleotides, the CDR3 is TGTGCCAGCAGCCCATCTGGACTAGCGGGGCAACAAGAGACCCAGTACTTC. Amino acids: CASSPSGLAGQQETQYF.

The chain couples TRBV14 to TRBJ1-1; possible D gene TRBD1, 5 bases. Germline V gene sequence: CDR1 SGHDN, CDR2 FVKESK. The V end lost 4 bases, the J end lost 0 bases, and 15 bases lay between the germline ends. The length of the CDR3 is 16 residues. CDR3 amino acids: CASSLSRPGVNTEAFF. The CDR3 DNA sequence: TGTGCCAGCAGCCTTTCGCGGCCGGGGGTGAACACTGAAGCTTTCTTT.

The chain carries TRBV21-1 and TRBJ2-7; the tabulated D call, TRBD1, remains unverified against the DNA. TRBV21-1 is reported as a pseudogene. This CDR3 region has 16 residues. The CDR3 region is CASSKEDGTGKNEQYF. CDR3 nucleotides: TGTGCCAGCAGCAAAGAAGACGGGACAGGGAAGAACGAGCAGTACTTC.

The V call is TRBV5-1, the J call TRBJ1-2; D ambiguous. This CDR3 comprises 15 residues. CDR1 SGHRS and CDR2 YFSETQ come from the germline V gene. V dropped 5 bases and J dropped 5 bases, with 19 bases sitting between them. The CDR3 protein is CASRATSAALYGYTF. In DNA, the CDR3 is TGCGCCAGCAGGGCGACATCAGCCGCACTTTATGGCTACACCTTC.

The chain joins TRBV7-2 to TRBJ2-7, with D possibly TRBD1 on 6 matching bases. Trimming took off 1 base at V and 7 bases at J, with 20 bases between the two ends. Germline-derived CDR1 and CDR2 are SGHTA and FQGNSA. This CDR3 region has 16 residues. The CDR3 region is CASSLEGQLNFREQYF. The CDR3 coding sequence is TGTGCCAGCAGCTTAGAAGGACAGTTGAATTTTCGTGAGCAGTACTTC.

The V and J genes are TRBV7-8 and TRBJ1-3; D is unclear. Trimming removed 1 base at V and 2 bases at J, with 12 bases between. Germline CDR1 is SGHVS and CDR2 is FQNEAQ. The CDR3 is made up of 16 amino acids. CDR3 in amino acids: CASSLGVSGTGNTIYF. The CDR3 DNA reads TGTGCCAGCAGCTTAGGGGTCAGCGGGACTGGAAACACCATATATTTT. Variable domain in full (rest from reference TRBV7-8 and TRBJ1-3): GAGVSQSPRYKVAKRGQDVALRCDPISGHVSLFWYQQALGQGPEFLTYFQNEAQLDKSGLPSDRFFAERPEGSVSTLKIQRTQQEDSAVYLCASSLGVSGTGNTIYFGEGSWLTVV.

V is TRBV15 and J is TRBJ1-6; D perhaps matches TRBD1 (6 bases). Germline loops: CDR1 LNHNV, CDR2 YYDKDF (reference sequence). The CDR3 has 14 amino acids. The V end lost 2 bases, the J end lost 6 bases, and 8 bases lay between the germline ends. CDR3: CATSRQGINSPLHF. Written as DNA, the CDR3 is TGTGCCACCAGCAGACAGGGGATTAATTCACCCCTCCACTTT.

This chain links TRBV19 with TRBJ2-7, with 8 bases aligning to TRBD2. V was clipped by 10 bases and J by 5 bases; unmatched bases: 10. The CDR3 spans 13 residues. Germline lookup yields CDR1 LNHDA and CDR2 SQIVND (reference sequence). CDR3 sequence (DNA): TGTGCCACTTTAGCGGGAAACGGACACGAGCAGTACTTC. Protein: CATLAGNGHEQYF.

The chain couples TRBV9 to TRBJ2-7; D perhaps matches TRBD1 (7 bases). Germline V CDR1 and CDR2: SGDLS, YYNGEE. The CDR3 covers 13 residues. Trimming took off 1 base at V and 3 bases at J, with 8 bases between the two ends. The CDR3 DNA reads TGTGCCAGCAGCGTACAGGGGGGCTACGAGCAGTACTTC. Amino acids: CASSVQGGYEQYF. The variable domain in full, with the rest retrieved from reference TRBV9 and TRBJ2-7, is DSGVTQTPKHLITATGQRVTLRCSPRSGDLSVYWYQQSLDQGLQFLIQYYNGEERAKGNILERFSAQQFPDLHSELNLSSLELGDSALYFCASSVQGGYEQYFGPGTRLTVT.

This chain uses TRBV7-2 with TRBJ1-3; tentative D call: TRBD1 (5 bases). V lost 1 base to trimming and J lost 4 bases, with 14 bases between them. Per germline, CDR1 SGHTA and CDR2 FQGNSA. The CDR3 has 16 amino acids. The CDR3 DNA is TGTGCCAGCAGCTTAGGGGCGATAGGGGTCGGAAACACCATATATTTT. It translates to CASSLGAIGVGNTIYF. Full variable domain (rest looked up from reference TRBV7-2 and TRBJ1-3): GAGVSQSPSNKVTEKGKDVELRCDPISGHTALYWYRQSLGQGLEFLIYFQGNSAPDKSGLPSDRFSAERTGGSVSTLTIQRTQQEDSAVYLCASSLGAIGVGNTIYFGEGSWLTVV.

This sequence joins TRBV6-5 and TRBJ2-6; D possibly corresponds to TRBD1 (5 bases). CDR1 and CDR2 (germline): MNHEY, SVGAGI. The ends were cut back, 8 bases at V and 0 bases at J, with 11 bases in the middle. CDR3 size: 15 residues. CDR3 in DNA: TGTGCCAGCGGTCTCCAGGGCTCTGGGGCCAACGTCCTGACTTTC. Translated: CASGLQGSGANVLTF.

The V and J genes are TRBV7-2 and TRBJ2-3, with no clear D. The CDR3 totals 14 residues. Germline-derived CDR1 and CDR2 are SGHTA and FQGNSA. Trimming took 5 bases from V and 4 from J, leaving 13 bases between them. In nucleotides, the CDR3 is TGTGCCAGCAGCCCCTCGGTAGGAGCAGATACGCAGTATTTT. This encodes CASSPSVGADTQYF.

The chain employs TRBV19 and TRBJ2-5; TRBD1 matches 7 bases. Germline V lookup: CDR1 LNHDA, CDR2 SQIVND (reference sequence). The CDR3 is 13 amino acids. With V trimmed by 5 bases and J by 5 bases, 5 bases remained unmatched. This chain's CDR3 is CASSQKGAETQYF. CDR3 coding DNA: TGTGCCAGTAGTCAAAAGGGGGCCGAGACCCAGTACTTC.

The chain uses TRBV18 and TRBJ1-6; 7 bases align to TRBD1. This CDR3 has 13 amino acids. V was clipped by 4 bases and J by 7 bases; unmatched bases: 1. Germline CDR1 and CDR2: KGHSH and LQKENI. The CDR3 is CASSRDSNSPLHF. In DNA, the CDR3 is TGTGCCAGCTCACGGGACAGCAATTCACCCCTCCACTTT.

The chain combines TRBV18 with TRBJ1-4; 7 bases agree with TRBD1. Germline CDR1 is KGHSH and CDR2 is LQKENI. The J segment lost 6 bases and the V segment lost 2 bases, leaving 6 bases of the junction unmatched. The CDR3 loop spans 15 amino acids. In nucleotides, the CDR3 is TGTGCCAGCTCACCAAGAGGGGGCATGGATGAAAAACTGTTTTTT. It specifies CASSPRGGMDEKLFF.

V usage is TRBV25-1 and J usage is TRBJ1-2, with 8 bases that match TRBD1. With V trimmed by 3 bases and J by 4 bases, 4 bases remained unmatched. The CDR3 has 14 residues. Germline values: CDR1 MGHDK, CDR2 SYGVNS. As DNA, the CDR3 is TGTGCCAGCAGTGACGACAGGGGCCGCTATGGCTACACCTTC. Translation: CASSDDRGRYGYTF.

V is TRBV5-6 and J is TRBJ2-1; weak D call: TRBD2 (6 bases). V shed 4 bases and J shed 10 bases, with 15 bases lying between them. The CDR3 consists of 13 residues. The germline CDR1 and CDR2 sequences are SGHDT and YYEEEE. The DNA of the CDR3 is TGTGCCAGCAGCCTCACTAGCATCAGGGAGCAGTTCTTC. It yields the protein CASSLTSIREQFF.

This clone was observed a single time. This chain joins TRBV19 and TRBJ1-5, with 7 bases fitting TRBD1. The germline gives CDR1 LNHDA, CDR2 SQIVND (reference sequence). The CDR3 is 15 residues long. Germline trimming cut 7 bases from V and 4 bases from J; bases unmatched to any gene: 10. This CDR3 is CASNYRDSSNQPQHF. The CDR3 nucleotides read TGTGCCAGTAATTACCGGGACAGCTCAAATCAGCCCCAGCATTTT.

The gene calls are TRBV2 and TRBJ2-7; TRBD1 aligns across 7 bases. The junction had 4 bases not matched to a gene; V was cut back by 4 bases and J by 4 bases. The CDR3 sequence is 13 residues long. Germline V gene data show CDR1 as SNHLY and CDR2 as FYNNEI. CDR3 nucleotides: TGTGCCAGCAGTGTTAACAGGGGTTACGAGCAGTACTTC. It encodes CASSVNRGYEQYF. The full variable domain, its missing parts supplied by reference TRBV2 and TRBJ2-7, is EPEVTQTPSHQVTQMGQEVILRCVPISNHLYFYWYRQILGQKVEFLVSFYNNEISEKSEIFDDQFSVERPDGSNFTLKIRSTKLEDSAMYFCASSVNRGYEQYFGPGTRLTVT.

The table lists this clone with a count of one. V gene TRBV6-5 combines with J gene TRBJ1-1; D unresolved. Per the germline V gene, CDR1 is MNHEY and CDR2 is SVGAGI. V was cut by 0 bases and J by 0 bases, with 11 bases left in between. This CDR3 comprises 16 residues. DNA for the CDR3: TGTGCCAGCAGTTACTCTCCCCCCCCCATGAACACTGAAGCTTTCTTT. Amino acid sequence: CASSYSPPPMNTEAFF.

The chain recombines TRBV29-1 with TRBJ2-5, with D unresolved. The germline V gene encodes CDR1 SQVTM and CDR2 ANQGSEA. The germline V and J ends were trimmed by 5 bases and 4 bases, with 11 bases remaining between them. This CDR3 is 12 amino acids long. CDR3 in DNA: TGCAGCGTTAAGGCAGGCCCAGAGACCCAGTACTTC. Translated: CSVKAGPETQYF.

V usage is TRBV7-2 and J usage is TRBJ2-7; D may be TRBD2 (7 bases). The V end was cut by 7 bases, the J end by 0 bases, with 16 bases between. The CDR3 extends over 15 amino acids. The germline V gene has CDR1 SGHTA and CDR2 FQGNSA. The CDR3 nucleotides read TGTGCCAGCATCCTAGGGGGGGCACCCTCCTACGAGCAGTACTTC. Protein product: CASILGGAPSYEQYF.

This clone is a singleton in its sample. The CDR3 loop reads CASSLAVASGSGEQYF. DNA of the CDR3: TGTGCCAGCAGCTTAGCGGTAGCTAGCGGGAGTGGCGAGCAGTACTTC. The chain carries TRBV7-2 and TRBJ2-7, with TRBD2 matching over 10 bases. This CDR3 comprises 16 residues. Germline loops: CDR1 SGHTA, CDR2 FQGNSA. The V gene end was trimmed by 0 bases and the J gene end by 6 bases; junction bases not matched to a gene: 8.

This rearrangement joins TRBV4-3 to TRBJ1-4; D call uncertain. The V gene lost 0 bases and the J gene lost 7 bases, with 12 bases spanning the gap. The CDR3 is made up of 15 amino acids. CDR1 is LGHNA, CDR2 YSLEER, per germline. CDR3 DNA: TGCGCCAGCAGCCAAGATCTCGCGCGGGGTGAAAAACTGTTTTTT. It codes for CASSQDLARGEKLFF.